These 10 T cell receptor beta chains were all obtained from the same sample, sequenced in a study of neoadjuvant nivolumab and ipilimumab in lung cancer. Sequenced by immunoSEQ multiplex PCR; TCRdb stores in-frame clones only, minus some. The sample holds roughly 49,000 clones, approximately 90% seen once. The sample here was blood, taken before neoadjuvant nivolumab, alone or with ipilimumab. Source of these receptors: an adult with non-small cell lung cancer. Some clones in this sample may be carry-over from other donors' samples.

The gene calls are TRBV7-2 and TRBJ2-1; 7 bases match TRBD2. The CDR3 length is 12 residues. Germline CDR1 SGHTA, CDR2 FQGNSA. J gave up 15 bases and V 0 bases, and 5 bases lay outside the gene matches. CDR3 coding DNA: TGTGCCAGCAGCTTAGCAGGGAGGGTACCGTTCTTC. This translates into CASSLAGRVPFF.

This clone was found once. The chain has TRBV5-5 and TRBJ2-1, with no clear D. The CDR3 extends over 11 amino acids. Germline values: CDR1 SGHKS, CDR2 YYEKEE (reference sequence). V lost 4 bases to trimming and J lost 10 bases, with 9 bases between them. The CDR3 sequence: CASSPLGEQFF. CDR3 bases: TGTGCCAGCAGCCCGCTGGGGGAGCAGTTCTTC.

Of note for this clone: Other DNA sequences of this sample code for an identical CDR3. The rearrangement uses TRBV9 and TRBJ2-3, with D possibly being TRBD2 (5 bases). In germline, CDR1 is SGDLS, CDR2 YYNGEE. V lost 0 bases, J lost 3 bases, and 5 bases lay in between. This CDR3 contains 13 residues. CDR3 sequence reads: CASSVGGTDTQYF. CDR3 sequence (DNA): TGTGCCAGCAGCGTAGGCGGGACAGATACGCAGTATTTT. Full variable domain (missing parts from reference TRBV9 and TRBJ2-3): DSGVTQTPKHLITATGQRVTLRCSPRSGDLSVYWYQQSLDQGLQFLIQYYNGEERAKGNILERFSAQQFPDLHSELNLSSLELGDSALYFCASSVGGTDTQYFGPGTRLTVL.

This sequence joins TRBV5-1 and TRBJ1-1, with D tentatively TRBD1 (6 bases). The CDR3 has 13 residues. Germline V gene lookup returns CDR1 SGHRS and CDR2 YFSETQ. V lost 2 bases and J lost 5, with 10 bases in between. DNA for the CDR3: TGCGCCAGCAGCTTTACAGGGCGAACTGAAGCTTTCTTT. This codes for CASSFTGRTEAFF. Looking up the rest from reference TRBV5-1 and TRBJ1-1 gives the full variable domain: KAGVTQTPRYLIKTRGQQVTLSCSPISGHRSVSWYQQTPGQGLQFLFEYFSETQRNKGNFPGRFSGRQFSNSRSEMNVSTLELGDSALYLCASSFTGRTEAFFGQGTRLTVV.

The J gene is TRBJ2-1, the V gene TRBV5-4, with D maybe TRBD2 (6 bases). V shed 4 bases and J shed 1 base, with 9 bases lying between them. The CDR3 runs to 14 residues. Germline values: CDR1 SGHNT, CDR2 YYREEE (reference sequence). The CDR3 sequence is CASSSSGSYNEQFF. The CDR3 nucleotides are TGTGCCAGCAGCAGTAGCGGTTCCTACAATGAGCAGTTCTTC. Using reference TRBV5-4 and TRBJ2-1 for the parts outside the CDR3, the full variable domain is ETGVTQSPTHLIKTRGQQVTLRCSSQSGHNTVSWYQQALGQGPQFIFQYYREEENGRGNFPPRFSGLQFPNYSSELNVNALELDDSALYLCASSSSGSYNEQFFGPGTRLTVL.

This clone was recorded once. V and J are TRBV5-1 and TRBJ2-1; D is uncertain. V lost 7 bases to trimming and J lost 4 bases, with 18 bases between them. The CDR3 length is 15 residues. CDR1 is SGHRS, CDR2 YFSETQ, per germline. The CDR3 loop is CASRIDLWGYNEQFF. CDR3 nucleotides: TGCGCCAGCCGTATAGACTTGTGGGGTTACAATGAGCAGTTCTTC.

There are a few counts of this clone. The chain is built from TRBV6-6 and TRBJ2-6; D is uncertain. Germline CDR1 MNHNY, CDR2 SVGAGI (reference sequence). Trimming cost V 0 bases and J 0 bases, with 6 bases left between them. The CDR3 is 16 amino acids. The CDR3 bases are TGTGCCAGCAGTTACTCAAGGGACTCTGGGGCCAACGTCCTGACTTTC. It codes for CASSYSRDSGANVLTF.

About this clone itself: Other nucleotide sequences in the sample specify the same CDR3. The rearrangement links TRBV7-6 to TRBJ2-5; the D gene is possibly TRBD2 (6 bases). The V end lost 1 base, the J end lost 5 bases, and 8 bases lay between the germline ends. In germline, CDR1 is SGHVS, CDR2 FNYEAQ. This CDR3 is 13 amino acids long. The CDR3 DNA sequence: TGTGCCAGCAGCTTAGGGGGGGTCGAGACCCAGTACTTC. Its protein product is CASSLGGVETQYF.

The rearrangement links TRBV25-1 to TRBJ2-3, with 16 bases that match TRBD2. Looked up from germline, CDR1 is MGHDK and CDR2 is SYGVNS. Trimming removed 8 bases from V and 0 bases from J; junction bases left unmatched: 8. The CDR3 sequence is 18 residues long. The chain's CDR3 is CASGTGGLAGGSTDTQYF. Written as DNA, the CDR3 is TGTGCCAGCGGGACAGGGGGACTAGCGGGAGGGAGCACAGATACGCAGTATTTT.

This clone was detected once. The rearrangement links TRBV27 to TRBJ2-7; 8 positions agree with TRBD1. V was clipped by 5 bases and J by 6 bases; unmatched bases: 9. Germline CDR1 and CDR2: MNHEY and SMNVEV (reference sequence). CDR3 length equals 14 residues. The CDR3 is CASSNWDRLGEQYF. The CDR3 DNA follows: TGTGCCAGCAGTAACTGGGACAGGCTGGGCGAGCAGTACTTC.